Below are 15 T cell receptor beta chains sequenced from a single sample in a study of blood T cell repertoires in COVID-19. Some clones are missing from TCRdb's copy, which holds only in-frame ones; the method was immunoSEQ multiplex PCR. The data contain 60,000 or so clones, 75% to 90% of them seen just once; the ten biggest clones take up around 10%. The source material was peripheral blood. These receptors were taken from a human donor with acute or convalescent COVID-19. The donor label of this sample is uncertain.

There are a few counts of this clone. The rearrangement joins TRBV10-1 to TRBJ2-1; possibly TRBD2 for D (6 bases). CDR1 is WNHNN and CDR2 is SYGVQD in the germline V gene (reference sequence). V gave up 3 bases and J gave up 5 bases, with 14 bases separating them. The CDR3 runs to 15 residues. As DNA, the CDR3 is TGCGCCAGCAGTGAAAGAGAGCGGAGGGACAATGAGCAGTTCTTC. Translation: CASSERERRDNEQFF.

The chain uses TRBV2 and TRBJ1-6; 7 bases agree with TRBD1. Per the germline V gene, CDR1 is SNHLY and CDR2 is FYNNEI. CDR3 length equals 15 residues. Trimming removed 6 bases from V and 8 bases from J; junction bases left unmatched: 10. The CDR3 region has the DNA TGTGCCAGCAGCGAGAGACAGGGCTGGGATTCACCCCTCCACTTT. This encodes CASSERQGWDSPLHF.

The chain recombines TRBV12-3 or TRBV12-4 with TRBJ2-5; D unclear. The CDR3 is 12 amino acids. Trimming pared 3 bases from V and 2 bases from J, leaving 4 bases between. The CDR3 is CASSFSQETQYF. CDR3 nucleotide sequence: TGTGCCAGCAGTTTCAGTCAAGAGACCCAGTACTTC.

The chain links TRBV7-9 to TRBJ2-5; D not resolved. With 3 bases removed from V and 1 base from J, the gap between germline ends came to 3 bases. Germline V gene sequence: CDR1 SEHNR, CDR2 FQNEAQ (reference sequence). CDR3 length: 12 residues. The chain's CDR3 is CASSFGQETQYF. DNA of the CDR3: TGTGCCAGCAGCTTCGGCCAAGAGACCCAGTACTTC.

This chain connects TRBV14 to TRBJ2-5, with unresolved D. Trimming took off 2 bases at V and 3 bases at J, with 10 bases between the two ends. CDR1 is SGHDN, CDR2 FVKESK, per germline. This CDR3 has 14 residues. In DNA, the CDR3 is TGTGCCAGCAGCCAAAAAAGTTACAAAGAGACCCAGTACTTC. It specifies CASSQKSYKETQYF.

This chain joins TRBV18 and TRBJ2-1, with 9 bases identical to TRBD1. Germline V gene lookup returns CDR1 KGHSH and CDR2 LQKENI. CDR3 size: 15 residues. Trimming cost V 2 bases and J 8 bases; bases outside gene matches: 7. The CDR3 DNA reads TGTGCCAGCTCACCATCGGACAGGGGTATCTATGAGCAGTTCTTC. This sequence encodes CASSPSDRGIYEQFF.

The CDR3 region has the DNA TGTGCCAGCAGTTTAGGCGCGGGGTCTGTTGGCTACACCTTC. Its protein product is CASSLGAGSVGYTF. The V gene is TRBV28, the J gene TRBJ1-2; D not certain. With 2 bases removed from V and 7 bases from J, the gap between germline ends came to 14 bases. Germline CDR1 MDHEN, CDR2 SYDVKM. The CDR3 length is 14 residues.

V and J are TRBV5-1 and TRBJ1-1, with TRBD1 identical over 9 bases. Germline V lookup: CDR1 SGHRS, CDR2 YFSETQ. J lost 3 bases, V lost 3 bases, and 6 bases had no gene match. The CDR3 extends over 15 amino acids. The CDR3 region has the DNA TGCGCCAGCAGCTCCAGCGGACAGGGGTACACTGAAGCTTTCTTT. It specifies CASSSSGQGYTEAFF.

This chain links TRBV11-2 with TRBJ1-2; D may be TRBD1 (5 bases). Between the trimmed V and J ends, which lost 4 bases and 3 bases, there was a span of 12 bases. The length of the CDR3 is 14 residues. In germline, CDR1 is SGHAT, CDR2 FQNNGV. The CDR3 spells CASSSGGADYGYTF. DNA for the CDR3: TGTGCCAGCAGCTCAGGAGGGGCAGACTATGGCTACACCTTC.

This sequence joins TRBV10-3 and TRBJ2-7, with a tentative D call TRBD1 (6 bases). The length of the CDR3 is 13 residues. Germline values: CDR1 ENHRY, CDR2 SYGVKD. V was cut by 6 bases and J by 4 bases, with 13 bases left in between. The CDR3, as DNA: TGTGCCATCAGAGACCCGACAGGATACGAGCAGTACGTC. Its protein is CAIRDPTGYEQYV.

The chain is built from TRBV4-1 and TRBJ1-4, with TRBD1 matching 10 bases. The CDR3 contains 17 residues. The germline gives CDR1 MGHRA, CDR2 YSYEKL. With V trimmed by 0 bases and J by 7 bases, 8 bases remained unmatched. CDR3 residues: CASSQDRSWTGGEKLFF. In nucleotides, the CDR3 is TGCGCCAGCAGCCAAGATCGAAGCTGGACAGGGGGTGAAAAACTGTTTTTT.

The V and J genes are TRBV19 and TRBJ2-2; D gene unclear. The V end was cut by 5 bases, the J end by 0 bases, with 10 bases between. The CDR3 sequence is 15 residues long. Germline CDR1 and CDR2: LNHDA and SQIVND (reference sequence). CDR3 sequence reads: CASSPRPANTGELFF. The DNA of the CDR3 is TGTGCCAGTAGTCCGAGGCCAGCGAACACCGGGGAGCTGTTTTTT. The full variable domain, rest sourced from reference TRBV19 and TRBJ2-2, is DGGITQSPKYLFRKEGQNVTLSCEQNLNHDAMYWYRQDPGQGLRLIYYSQIVNDFQKGDIAEGYSVSREKKESFPLTVTSAQKNPTAFYLCASSPRPANTGELFFGEGSRLTVL.

This clone appeared a single time. The J gene is TRBJ2-6, the V gene TRBV2, with D uncertain. The germline gives CDR1 SNHLY, CDR2 FYNNEI. Trimming left V 3 bases short and J 3 bases short, with 9 bases between. The CDR3 is 15 amino acids. CDR3 bases: TGTGCCAGCAGTGACGGGTCACTTGGGGCCAACGTCCTGACTTTC. Protein sequence: CASSDGSLGANVLTF.

This sequence joins TRBV24-1 and TRBJ2-2; TRBD2 matches 8 bases. Germline V gene sequence: CDR1 KGHDR, CDR2 SFDVKD. This CDR3 is built from 16 residues. The trim removed 5 bases at V and 0 bases at J, leaving 4 bases unmatched. For the CDR3, the DNA is TGTGCCACCAGTGCACCGGGACTAGCGAACACCGGGGAGCTGTTTTTT. Its translation: CATSAPGLANTGELFF.

The chain has TRBV5-1 and TRBJ1-5, with TRBD1 matching 8 bases. From germline, CDR1 is SGHRS and CDR2 YFSETQ. The CDR3 covers 16 residues. After removal of 2 bases from V and 6 bases from J, the junction contained 10 bases not matched to a gene. The CDR3: CASSLEGTGRGQPQHF. The CDR3 nucleotides read TGCGCCAGCAGCTTAGAAGGGACAGGAAGAGGTCAGCCCCAGCATTTT.